The 18 T cell receptor beta chains below were found in one sample sequenced in a study of early T cells in non-severe SARS-CoV-2 infection. In TCRdb, the 5' RACE reads were re-called with MiXCR into one record per CDR3 protein. The table has tens of thousands of distinct CDR3 sequences, around 3.9% seen once. What was sequenced was whole blood. The receptors were gathered from an adult who was a healthcare worker with PCR-confirmed SARS-CoV-2 infection or an uninfected control (not recorded which).

This clonotype was detected many times. V is TRBV2 and J is TRBJ2-7, with 8 bases fitting TRBD2. The CDR3 sequence is 15 residues long. Trimming at V came to 7 bases and at J to 0 bases, leaving 8 bases not matched to a gene. CDR1 is SNHLY and CDR2 is FYNNEI in the germline V gene. The CDR3 bases are TGTGCCAGCACCCCAACTAGCGGCCGCTCCTACGAGCAGTACTTC. Translated: CASTPTSGRSYEQYF.

There are many counts of this clonotype. The rearrangement joins TRBV18 to TRBJ1-2; D is possibly TRBD1 (6 bases). Trimming removed 0 bases from V and 4 bases from J, with 12 bases in between. CDR1 and CDR2 (germline): KGHSH, LQKENI. The CDR3 covers 15 residues. In DNA form, the CDR3 reads TGTGCCAGCTCACCACCGGTCCAGGGGCCCTATGGCTACACCTTC. Translating gives CASSPPVQGPYGYTF.

This clonotype came up many times. The gene calls are TRBV7-9 and TRBJ2-6, with D hard to call. Between the trimmed V and J ends, which lost 6 bases and 4 bases, there was a span of 16 bases. The V gene's germline CDR1 is SEHNR and CDR2 FQNEAQ (reference sequence). The CDR3 contains 16 residues. The CDR3 loop reads CASSFRLVGGANVLTF. The CDR3 coding sequence is TGTGCCAGCAGTTTTCGGCTGGTGGGCGGGGCCAACGTCCTGACTTTC.

The V gene is TRBV2, the J gene TRBJ2-3, with no clear D. Germline CDR1 is SNHLY and CDR2 is FYNNEI. The CDR3 is 13 amino acids. With 1 base removed from V and 2 bases from J, the gap between germline ends came to 4 bases. The CDR3 region has the DNA TGTGCCAGCAGTGAAGTCCTCACAGATACGCAGTATTTT. Translation: CASSEVLTDTQYF.

This clonotype came up many times. The rearrangement joins TRBV24-1 to TRBJ1-5, with 7 bases identical to TRBD1. CDR3 length: 17 amino acids. Germline lookup yields CDR1 KGHDR and CDR2 SFDVKD. V gave up 2 bases and J gave up 4 bases; unmatched junction bases: 10. The CDR3 loop is CATSDSRGGQYNQPQHF. CDR3 in DNA: TGTGCCACCAGTGATTCGCGGGGGGGACAGTATAATCAGCCCCAGCATTTT.

This clonotype was observed at least ten times. The V and J genes are TRBV27 and TRBJ1-2; D remains unclear. The CDR3 is 16 residues long. The germline V and J ends were trimmed by 3 bases and 4 bases, with 18 bases remaining between them. CDR1 is MNHEY, CDR2 SMNVEV, per germline (reference sequence). The CDR3 nucleotides are TGTGCCAGCAGTTTGTCGAGGCCGGGAACGGGCTATGGCTACACCTTC. This encodes CASSLSRPGTGYGYTF.

This clonotype showed up many times. CDR3: CASSLMSGVAETQYF. CDR3 DNA sequence: TGCGCCAGCAGCTTGATGTCAGGGGTGGCAGAGACCCAGTACTTC. The V gene is TRBV5-1, the J gene TRBJ2-5; weak D call: TRBD1 (6 bases). V lost 1 base to trimming and J lost 4 bases, with 14 bases between them. The CDR3 spans 15 residues. Germline V gene lookup returns CDR1 SGHRS and CDR2 YFSETQ.

This clonotype was seen ten or more times. The V call is TRBV11-2, the J call TRBJ2-1, with a weak D call TRBD2 (6 bases). This CDR3 comprises 14 residues. V was cut by 5 bases and J by 9 bases, with 17 bases left in between. Per germline, CDR1 SGHAT and CDR2 FQNNGV. CDR3 region: CASSPDYSLTEQFF. The CDR3 region has the DNA TGTGCCAGCAGCCCGGACTATTCGCTTACTGAGCAGTTCTTC. The complete variable domain, with remaining parts taken from reference TRBV11-2 and TRBJ2-1, reads EAGVAQSPRYKIIEKRQSVAFWCNPISGHATLYWYQQILGQGPKLLIQFQNNGVVDDSQLPKDRFSAERLKGVDSTLKIQPAKLEDSAVYLCASSPDYSLTEQFFGPGTRLTVL.

This rearrangement joins TRBV5-4 to TRBJ2-1; possibly TRBD1 for D (5 bases). Trimming removed 4 bases from V and 2 bases from J, with 13 bases in between. Germline CDR1 and CDR2: SGHNT and YYREEE (reference sequence). The CDR3 covers 15 residues. The chain's CDR3 is CASSLKGIAYNEQFF. The CDR3 DNA reads as TGTGCCAGCAGCCTGAAGGGGATAGCCTACAATGAGCAGTTCTTC.

This clonotype was counted at least ten times. The V gene is TRBV6-2 or TRBV6-3, the J gene TRBJ2-7; possible D gene TRBD1, 7 bases. The CDR3 covers 14 residues. V was cut by 7 bases and J by 5 bases, with 18 bases left in between. Germline CDR1 reads MNHEY; CDR2 reads SVGEGT. The DNA for the CDR3 is TGTGCCAGCAACTACCGGCAGGGGGGCAACGAGCAGTACTTC. Its protein product is CASNYRQGGNEQYF.

In its sample, this clonotype is medium-sized (0.01 to 0.1%). The chain joins TRBV10-3 to TRBJ2-1, with TRBD2 matching 12 bases. The CDR3 runs to 18 residues. CDR1 is ENHRY, CDR2 SYGVKD, per germline. The ends lost 4 bases at V and 9 bases at J; junction bases unmatched: 16. CDR3: CAISGGLAGGVTTGEQFF. The CDR3 region has the DNA TGTGCCATCAGTGGGGGACTAGCGGGCGGGGTGACTACAGGTGAGCAGTTCTTC.

In its sample, this clonotype was seen a few times. This chain connects TRBV20-1 to TRBJ2-7; D is uncertain. The V end was cut by 0 bases, the J end by 0 bases, with 12 bases between. This CDR3 is built from 15 residues. The germline gives CDR1 DFQATT, CDR2 SNEGSKA (reference sequence). The CDR3 nucleotides are TGCAGTGCTAGAGATCTGGACGGAATCTCCTACGAGCAGTACTTC. This sequence encodes CSARDLDGISYEQYF.

This clonotype was seen at least ten times. The chain joins TRBV15 to TRBJ2-3; the D is unclear. CDR1 and CDR2 (germline): LNHNV, YYDKDF (reference sequence). There are 13 residues in the CDR3. Trimming took off 3 bases at V and 6 bases at J, with 10 bases between the two ends. The CDR3 here is CATSSLVQDTQYF. CDR3 DNA sequence: TGTGCCACCAGCAGTTTAGTCCAGGATACGCAGTATTTT.

This clonotype was picked up many times. The chain is built from TRBV11-1 and TRBJ2-7, with 8 bases lining up with TRBD2. The CDR3 is 14 amino acids. V shed 1 base, J shed 2 bases, and the junction held 1 base outside the gene matches. Germline loops: CDR1 SGHAT, CDR2 FQDESV (reference sequence). The DNA of the CDR3 is TGTGCCAGCAGCTTAGAACTAGCGGCCTACGAGCAGTACTTC. Translated: CASSLELAAYEQYF.

This clonotype was seen more than once but under ten times. This chain uses TRBV7-9 with TRBJ2-7; 9 nucleotides match TRBD1. The CDR3 spans 13 residues. V trimming: 5 bases; J trimming: 7 bases; junction bases outside the gene matches: 6. In germline, CDR1 is SEHNR, CDR2 FQNEAQ (reference sequence). For the CDR3, the DNA is TGTGCCAGCAGCCCCTGGACAGGGGAAGAGCAGTACTTC. Translated: CASSPWTGEEQYF.

On this clonotype itself: A read error may be the cause here, since a much bigger clone is one base away. J is TRBJ2-1 and V is TRBV2; 10 nucleotides line up with TRBD2. This CDR3 comprises 12 residues. Germline CDR1 SNHLY, CDR2 FYNNEI. CDR3 sequence reads: CVSMYSGRTEFF. The CDR3 coding sequence is TGTGTCAGCATGTATAGCGGGAGGACGGAGTTCTTC. The whole variable domain, remainder taken from reference TRBV2 and TRBJ2-1, is EPEVTQTPSHQVTQMGQEVILRCVPISNHLYFYWYRQILGQKVEFLVSFYNNEISEKSEIFDDQFSVERPDGSNFTLKIRSTKLEDSAMYFCVSMYSGRTEFFGPGTRLTVL.

This clonotype was counted many times. The V gene is TRBV7-2, the J gene TRBJ2-3, with 7 bases lining up with TRBD2. The CDR3 contains 16 residues. The germline CDR1 and CDR2 sequences are SGHTA and FQGNSA. V shed 3 bases, J shed 2 bases, and the junction held 8 bases outside the gene matches. The CDR3 nucleotides are TGTGCCAGCAGCTTCCGGCGCGGGAGAAACACAGATACGCAGTATTTT. Translation: CASSFRRGRNTDTQYF.

This clonotype appeared many times. The V call is TRBV28, the J call TRBJ2-7; D is possibly TRBD1 or TRBD2 (5 bases each). The ends were cut back, 9 bases at V and 2 bases at J, with 14 bases in the middle. The germline V gene has CDR1 MDHEN and CDR2 SYDVKM. The CDR3 consists of 13 residues. CDR3 in DNA: TGTGCCAGTGGGACCGATCTCCCCTACGAGCAGTACTTC. Translated, it gives CASGTDLPYEQYF.